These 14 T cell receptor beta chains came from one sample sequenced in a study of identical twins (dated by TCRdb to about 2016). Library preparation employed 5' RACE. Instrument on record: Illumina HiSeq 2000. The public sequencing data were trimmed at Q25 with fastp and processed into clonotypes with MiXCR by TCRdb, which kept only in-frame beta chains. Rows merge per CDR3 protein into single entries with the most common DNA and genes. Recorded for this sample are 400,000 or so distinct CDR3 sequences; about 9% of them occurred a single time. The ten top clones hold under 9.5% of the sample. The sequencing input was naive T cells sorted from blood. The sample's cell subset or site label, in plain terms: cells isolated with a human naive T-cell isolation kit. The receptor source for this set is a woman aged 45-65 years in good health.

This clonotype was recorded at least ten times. This chain's CDR3 is CSAYTGYRANEQFF. For the CDR3, the DNA is TGCAGTGCCTACACAGGGTACAGAGCGAATGAGCAGTTCTTC. This chain connects TRBV20-1 to TRBJ2-1; tentative D call: TRBD1 (6 bases). Germline lookup yields CDR1 DFQATT and CDR2 SNEGSKA (reference sequence). The V gene lost 6 bases and the J gene lost 7 bases, with 19 bases spanning the gap. The CDR3 consists of 14 residues.

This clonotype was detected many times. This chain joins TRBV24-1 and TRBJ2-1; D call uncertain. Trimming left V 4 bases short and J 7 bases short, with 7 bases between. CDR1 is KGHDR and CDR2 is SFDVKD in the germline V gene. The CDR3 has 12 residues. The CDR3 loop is CATSDPGNEQFF. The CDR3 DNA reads TGTGCCACCAGTGACCCCGGTAATGAGCAGTTCTTC.

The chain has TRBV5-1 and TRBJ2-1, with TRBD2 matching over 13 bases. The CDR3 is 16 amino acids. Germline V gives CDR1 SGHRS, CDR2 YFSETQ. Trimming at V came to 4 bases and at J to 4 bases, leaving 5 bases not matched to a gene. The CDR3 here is CASSAPGLAGYNEQFF. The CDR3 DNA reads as TGCGCCAGCAGCGCACCGGGACTAGCGGGGTACAATGAGCAGTTCTTC.

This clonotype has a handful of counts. The CDR3 is CASSPTSGRVNEQFF. In nucleotides, the CDR3 is TGTGCCAGCAGCCCAACTAGCGGGAGGGTCAATGAGCAGTTCTTC. The J gene is TRBJ2-1, the V gene TRBV6-1, with 13 bases matching TRBD2. With V trimmed by 6 bases and J by 6 bases, 5 bases remained unmatched. Germline loops: CDR1 MNHNS, CDR2 SASEGT. This CDR3 has 15 amino acids.

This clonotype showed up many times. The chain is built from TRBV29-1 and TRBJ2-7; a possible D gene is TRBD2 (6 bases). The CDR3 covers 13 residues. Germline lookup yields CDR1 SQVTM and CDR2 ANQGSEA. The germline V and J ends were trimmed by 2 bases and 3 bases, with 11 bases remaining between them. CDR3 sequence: CSVEHQGGYEQYF. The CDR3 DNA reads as TGCAGCGTTGAACACCAGGGAGGCTACGAGCAGTACTTC.

In DNA, the CDR3 is TGTGCCAGCAGCTTTATGAGCGGACAATTCCAAGAGACCCAGTACTTC. It encodes CASSFMSGQFQETQYF. The chain uses TRBV11-3 and TRBJ2-5, with D perhaps being TRBD1 or TRBD2 (5 bases each). V was clipped by 3 bases and J by 1 base, with 15 bases between them. The CDR3 runs to 16 residues. Germline loops: CDR1 SGHNT, CDR2 YENEEA.

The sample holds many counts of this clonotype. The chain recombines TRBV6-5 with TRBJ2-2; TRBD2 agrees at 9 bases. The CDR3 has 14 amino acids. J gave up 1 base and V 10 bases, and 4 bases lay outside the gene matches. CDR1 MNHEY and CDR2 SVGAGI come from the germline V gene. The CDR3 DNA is TGTGCCACCCTAGCGGGAAAGAACACCGGGGAGCTGTTTTTT. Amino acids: CATLAGKNTGELFF.

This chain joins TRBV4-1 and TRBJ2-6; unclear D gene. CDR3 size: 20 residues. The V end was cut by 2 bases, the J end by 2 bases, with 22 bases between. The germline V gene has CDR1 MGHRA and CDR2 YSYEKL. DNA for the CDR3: TGCGCCAGCAGCCAAAATCCCCGTGGTGCTAGTCTGGCTGGGGCCAACGTCCTGACTTTC. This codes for CASSQNPRGASLAGANVLTF.

CDR3 nucleotides: TGTGCCAGCAGCAATCCGGGACTAGCGGGAATTACGCAGTATTTT. It yields the protein CASSNPGLAGITQYF. V usage is TRBV2 and J usage is TRBJ2-3; 13 positions agree with TRBD2. Germline V gives CDR1 SNHLY, CDR2 FYNNEI. The CDR3 is made up of 15 amino acids. V was pared by 6 bases and J by 8 bases, with 8 bases of the junction left unmatched.

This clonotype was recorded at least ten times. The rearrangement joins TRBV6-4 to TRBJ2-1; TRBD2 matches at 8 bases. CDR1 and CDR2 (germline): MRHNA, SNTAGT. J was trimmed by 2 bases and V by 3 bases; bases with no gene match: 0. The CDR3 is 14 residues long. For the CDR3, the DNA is TGTGCCAGCAGTGAGGGACTAGCCTACAATGAGCAGTTCTTC. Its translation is CASSEGLAYNEQFF.

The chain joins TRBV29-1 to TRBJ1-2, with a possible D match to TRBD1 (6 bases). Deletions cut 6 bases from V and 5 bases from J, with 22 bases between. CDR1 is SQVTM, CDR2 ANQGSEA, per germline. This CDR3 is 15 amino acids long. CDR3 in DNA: TGCAGCGTAACAAACGCGGGGGGCGAATCTTATGGCTACACCTTC. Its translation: CSVTNAGGESYGYTF.

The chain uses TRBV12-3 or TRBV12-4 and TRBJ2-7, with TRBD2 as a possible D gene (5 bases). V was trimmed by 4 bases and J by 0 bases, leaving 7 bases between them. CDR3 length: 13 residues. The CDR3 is CASSYDYSYEQYF. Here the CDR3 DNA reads TGTGCCAGCAGTTACGACTACTCCTACGAGCAGTACTTC.

The CDR3 sequence: CASSLGDRPPGTF. Here the CDR3 DNA reads TGCGCCAGCAGCCTGGGGGACAGGCCCCCTGGGACCTTC. V gene TRBV5-1 combines with J gene TRBJ1-2; 8 bases align to TRBD1. Germline lookup yields CDR1 SGHRS and CDR2 YFSETQ. This CDR3 spans 13 amino acids. Unmatched junction bases numbered 13, after V lost 4 bases and J lost 14 bases.

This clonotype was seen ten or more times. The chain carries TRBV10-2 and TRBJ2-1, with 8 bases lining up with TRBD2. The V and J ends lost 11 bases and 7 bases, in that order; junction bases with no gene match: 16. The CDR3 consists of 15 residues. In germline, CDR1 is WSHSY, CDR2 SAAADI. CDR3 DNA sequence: TGCGCCTCCCAAAACGAACGGGAGGGCGGGAATGAGCAGTTCTTC. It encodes CASQNEREGGNEQFF.